This record covers a single T cell receptor beta chain. Its cognate antigen is unknown. These data originate in a study of tumor-infiltrating lymphocytes in localized non-small cell lung cancer. Study-wide results and limits: Different pieces of the same tissue went to different assays, confounding technical variation with intratumor heterogeneity.

Profiling relied on immunoSEQ multiplex PCR, and the TCRdb table lists in-frame clones only, not all of them. The data show 9,500 or so clones, with around 72% seen just once and approximately 14% held by the top ten. Germline V lookup: CDR1 SGHDT, CDR2 YYEEEE. CDR3 size: 16 residues. V lost 4 bases, J lost 2 bases, and 16 bases lay in between. This receptor was taken from a human donor with non-small cell lung cancer. Source material: lung tumor tissue. J is TRBJ2-1 and V is TRBV5-6, with a possible D match to TRBD2 (7 bases). CDR3 sequence reads: CASSTSERDTYNEQFF. DNA of the CDR3: TGTGCCAGCAGCACCTCTGAGCGGGACACCTACAATGAGCAGTTCTTC.